This T cell receptor (beta chain) was recovered during a study of shared clonotypes between healthy human individuals. For the study at large: CD4 naive and memory got three plates each, CD8 naive two, CD8 memory one. Study-level results: Lower generation probabilities were found for non-shared clonotypes than for those shared by all four donors.

In its sample, this clone was seen once. Its antigen remains unidentified. This CDR3 has 15 residues. The V end lost 5 bases, the J end lost 0 bases, and 11 bases lay between the germline ends. Germline V gene lookup returns CDR1 SGHAT and CDR2 FQNNGV. Produced via immunoSEQ multiplex PCR; TCRdb's table is partial and in-frame only. This table has about 2.3 million clones, 92% appearing once. The sequenced material came from naive CD4+ T cells from PBMCs. Subset reported: CD45RA+ positively selected. The rearrangement links TRBV11-2 to TRBJ1-3, with a weak D call TRBD1 (6 bases). The clonotype was recovered from a man between 18 and 29 years old in good health. Some clones in this sample may be carry-over from other donors' samples. The DNA for the CDR3 is TGTGCCAGCAGCCAAAGGGGGGCCTCTGGAAACACCATATATTTT. Translated, it gives CASSQRGASGNTIYF.